This TCR beta chain derives from a study of shared clonotypes between healthy human individuals. Trimming took 5 bases from V and 7 from J; bases not matched to a gene: 19. The CDR3 runs to 17 residues. Germline CDR1 SEHNR, CDR2 FQNEAQ (reference sequence). Terminally differentiated effector memory CD45RA+ cells were left out of the naive CD8 fraction, which was CD45RO-negative and positively selected for CCR7. Template for every sorted-subset replicate PCR totaled about 200 ng DNA, 25,000 to 30,000 T cell genomes. Libraries were prepared by immunoSEQ multiplex PCR; TCRdb keeps only in-frame clonotypes and omits some of them. The sample holds around 600,000 clones, 95% to 98% seen once.

V usage is TRBV7-9 and J usage is TRBJ2-7; 8 bases fit TRBD1. The sequencing sample was made of naive CD8+ T cells sorted from blood. This receptor was taken from a man aged 25 to 40 in good health. The CDR3 DNA reads TGTGCCAGCAGCCTACCCGCCATAGGACAGGGTCCGGAGGAGCAGTACTTC. This translates into CASSLPAIGQGPEEQYF.